Shown below are 32 T cell receptor beta chains from a single sample sequenced in a study of T cell responses to AZD1222 COVID-19 vaccine. Some clones are missing from TCRdb's copy, which holds only in-frame ones; the method was immunoSEQ multiplex PCR. The sample records 140,000 to 150,000 clones, about 90% being singletons. The sequenced sample was peripheral blood, obtained on day 0 of AZD1222 vaccination. These receptors all stem from an adult in good health.

This chain's CDR3 is CASSSIPLSPLHF. CDR3 nucleotides: TGTGCCAGCAGCTCCATACCTCTTTCACCCCTCCACTTT. The chain employs TRBV7-9 and TRBJ1-6; D call uncertain. This CDR3 region has 13 residues. The V gene's germline CDR1 is SEHNR and CDR2 FQNEAQ (reference sequence). Trimming took off 4 bases at V and 9 bases at J, with 10 bases between the two ends. Variable domain in full (rest from reference TRBV7-9 and TRBJ1-6): DTGVSQNPRHKITKRGQNVTFRCDPISEHNRLYWYRQTLGQGPEFLTYFQNEAQLEKSRLLSDRFSAERPKGSFSTLEIQRTEQGDSAMYLCASSSIPLSPLHFGNGTRLTVT.

This rearrangement joins TRBV4-2 to TRBJ2-1, with TRBD2 identical over 12 bases. The ends lost 3 bases at V and 2 bases at J; junction bases unmatched: 5. CDR1 LGHNA and CDR2 YNFKEQ come from the germline V gene. The CDR3 length is 17 residues. CDR3 nucleotides: TGTGCCAGCAGCCAGCGGACTAGCGGGGACCCCTACAATGAGCAGTTCTTC. Translating it yields CASSQRTSGDPYNEQFF.

J is TRBJ1-3 and V is TRBV19; D possibly corresponds to TRBD1 (5 bases). The CDR3 has 16 amino acids. CDR1 is LNHDA, CDR2 SQIVND, per germline (reference sequence). Trimming pared 4 bases from V and 3 bases from J, leaving 16 bases between. CDR3 residues: CASSTPPGRGGNTIYF. The CDR3 DNA reads TGTGCCAGTAGTACCCCTCCGGGACGGGGTGGAAACACCATATATTTT.

This clone showed up just a few times. The gene calls are TRBV7-3 and TRBJ2-7; unclear D gene. CDR3 length equals 14 residues. V lost 5 bases and J 4 bases, leaving 15 bases between the germline ends. Germline assignment: CDR1 SGHTA and CDR2 FQGTGA. The CDR3 here is CASSLEAVEYEQYF. The CDR3 region has the DNA TGTGCCAGCAGCCTAGAGGCAGTAGAATACGAGCAGTACTTC. The full variable domain, its missing parts supplied by reference TRBV7-3 and TRBJ2-7, is GAGVSQTPSNKVTEKGKYVELRCDPISGHTALYWYRQSLGQGPEFLIYFQGTGAADDSGLPNDRFFAVRPEGSVSTLKIQRTERGDSAVYLCASSLEAVEYEQYFGPGTRLTVT.

The chain combines TRBV27 with TRBJ1-5, with D unresolved. The CDR3 is 15 amino acids. Trimming shortened V by 5 bases and J by 3 bases, and 14 bases separated the two germline ends. Germline V CDR1 and CDR2: MNHEY, SMNVEV (reference sequence). The CDR3 DNA reads as TGTGCCAGCAGTACCCTGCCCCAGGCCAATCAGCCCCAGCATTTT. Its translation: CASSTLPQANQPQHF.

This clone was observed once. The rearrangement joins TRBV5-1 to TRBJ2-2; 12 nucleotides match TRBD2. CDR3 length: 19 amino acids. V shed 0 bases and J 4 bases; nucleotides not matched to a gene: 10. Germline V CDR1 and CDR2: SGHRS, YFSETQ. The CDR3 DNA is TGCGCCAGCAGCTTGGCCTCGACTAGCGGGAGCTATTCCACCGGGGAGCTGTTTTTT. This translates into CASSLASTSGSYSTGELFF.

The chain joins TRBV11-1 to TRBJ2-7, with TRBD2 identical over 7 bases. Germline loops: CDR1 SGHAT, CDR2 FQDESV (reference sequence). CDR3 length equals 15 residues. The trim removed 3 bases at V and 2 bases at J, leaving 7 bases unmatched. The CDR3 coding sequence is TGTGCCAGCAGCTTTACCCCCCGGGGGGCCTACGAGCAGTACTTC. It is translated as CASSFTPRGAYEQYF.

The chain is built from TRBV7-8 and TRBJ2-7; 8 bases match TRBD1. V was clipped by 1 base and J by 4 bases; unmatched bases: 3. Germline V lookup: CDR1 SGHVS, CDR2 FQNEAQ. The CDR3 totals 14 residues. The CDR3 DNA reads as TGTGCCAGCAGCTTAGATAACAGGGGGTACGAGCAGTACTTC. Amino acids: CASSLDNRGYEQYF.

In DNA, the CDR3 is TGTGCCAGCTACCCACTGCAGGGGTTGACCACTGAAGCTTTCTTT. Its protein product is CASYPLQGLTTEAFF. The rearrangement uses TRBV27 and TRBJ1-1, with a weak D call TRBD1 (6 bases). Germline CDR1 MNHEY, CDR2 SMNVEV (reference sequence). V lost 8 bases and J lost 4, with 20 bases in between. This CDR3 contains 15 residues.

This chain connects TRBV9 to TRBJ1-4; D gene uncertain. Germline V gene sequence: CDR1 SGDLS, CDR2 YYNGEE. The CDR3 covers 16 residues. V lost 6 bases and J 0 bases, leaving 15 bases between the germline ends. CDR3 sequence: CASTTGRTSTNEKLFF. CDR3 coding DNA: TGTGCCAGCACTACCGGGAGAACATCAACTAATGAAAAACTGTTTTTT.

This chain connects TRBV9 to TRBJ2-7; D might be TRBD1 (6 bases). V gave up 5 bases and J gave up 6 bases, with 18 bases separating them. Germline V CDR1 and CDR2: SGDLS, YYNGEE. There are 14 residues in the CDR3. This CDR3 reads CASSFRDTAIEQYF. CDR3 in DNA: TGTGCCAGCAGTTTTCGGGACACGGCTATCGAGCAGTACTTC.

This chain uses TRBV4-3 with TRBJ2-2; D is unclear. Trimming left V 1 base short and J 3 bases short, with 15 bases between. The length of the CDR3 is 17 residues. Germline V CDR1 and CDR2: LGHNA, YSLEER. The CDR3 DNA reads TGCGCCAGCAGCCAAGCATCAAGTCCCACGGACACCGGGGAGCTGTTTTTT. As protein: CASSQASSPTDTGELFF.

This chain connects TRBV5-1 to TRBJ1-3; D unclear. Between the trimmed V and J ends, which lost 3 bases and 0 bases, there was a span of 13 bases. The germline gives CDR1 SGHRS, CDR2 YFSETQ. This CDR3 contains 16 residues. CDR3: CASSSQSIDSGNTIYF. In DNA form, the CDR3 reads TGCGCCAGCAGCTCTCAATCCATCGACTCTGGAAACACCATATATTTT.

The rearrangement uses TRBV11-3 and TRBJ2-5; TRBD2 is a possible D gene (6 bases). The CDR3 is 13 amino acids. The germline V and J ends were trimmed by 3 bases and 4 bases, with 9 bases remaining between them. Germline values: CDR1 SGHNT, CDR2 YENEEA. CDR3 nucleotide sequence: TGTGCCAGCAGCTTGGGACTCAGAGAGACCCAGTACTTC. This sequence encodes CASSLGLRETQYF.

The rearrangement uses TRBV28 and TRBJ1-2; 8 bases line up with TRBD1. Unmatched junction bases numbered 2, after V lost 1 base and J lost 4 bases. This CDR3 has 14 residues. Germline CDR1 MDHEN, CDR2 SYDVKM. DNA for the CDR3: TGTGCCAGCAGTTTATTGGACAGGGCCTATGGCTACACCTTC. Protein sequence: CASSLLDRAYGYTF.

The chain joins TRBV11-2 to TRBJ2-1, with D perhaps being TRBD1 or TRBD2 (7 bases each). CDR1 is SGHAT and CDR2 is FQNNGV in the germline V gene. The CDR3 sequence is 15 residues long. V lost 5 bases and J 10 bases, leaving 21 bases between the germline ends. CDR3: CASSPPGGRQGEQFF. The CDR3 DNA is TGTGCCAGCAGCCCCCCGGGGGGAAGACAGGGCGAGCAGTTCTTC.

This chain connects TRBV5-8 to TRBJ1-2, with D uncertain. Germline V gives CDR1 SGHTS, CDR2 YDEGEE. The CDR3 runs to 12 residues. With 0 bases removed from V and 3 bases from J, the gap between germline ends came to 3 bases. The CDR3 spells CASSLADYGYTF. The CDR3 bases are TGTGCCAGCAGCTTGGCAGACTATGGCTACACCTTC.

CDR3 nucleotides: TGCGCCAGCAGCACAGGAGGTCACTACGAGCAGTACTTC. Residues: CASSTGGHYEQYF. This chain connects TRBV5-1 to TRBJ2-7, with D perhaps given as TRBD1 or TRBD2 (5 bases each). The V and J ends lost 4 bases and 3 bases respectively, with 11 bases between them. Germline V gene sequence: CDR1 SGHRS, CDR2 YFSETQ. The CDR3 covers 13 residues.

V is TRBV19 and J is TRBJ2-1, with 9 bases that match TRBD1. The CDR3 has 14 amino acids. Germline CDR1 and CDR2: LNHDA and SQIVND (reference sequence). Germline trimming cut 5 bases from V and 8 bases from J; bases unmatched to any gene: 7. This CDR3 reads CASSAMTGGHEQFF. The CDR3 region has the DNA TGTGCCAGTAGTGCGATGACAGGGGGGCATGAGCAGTTCTTC.

The chain carries TRBV2 and TRBJ2-1; 9 bases agree with TRBD2. CDR1 is SNHLY and CDR2 is FYNNEI in the germline V gene. The CDR3 extends over 12 amino acids. V lost 8 bases to trimming and J lost 7 bases; unmatched junction nucleotides: 3. For the CDR3, the DNA is TGTGCCAGCGGGACTAGCCGGAATGAGCAGTTCTTC. The encoded protein is CASGTSRNEQFF. Using reference TRBV2 and TRBJ2-1 for the parts outside the CDR3, the full variable domain is EPEVTQTPSHQVTQMGQEVILRCVPISNHLYFYWYRQILGQKVEFLVSFYNNEISEKSEIFDDQFSVERPDGSNFTLKIRSTKLEDSAMYFCASGTSRNEQFFGPGTRLTVL.

This chain uses TRBV7-8 with TRBJ2-4; D is tentatively TRBD1 or TRBD2 (7 bases each). The CDR3 runs to 16 residues. V was clipped by 4 bases and J by 3 bases, with 16 bases between them. Germline V gene lookup returns CDR1 SGHVS and CDR2 FQNEAQ. The DNA for the CDR3 is TGTGCCAGCAGCTCCCCAACAGGGGAGGGCAAAAACATTCAGTACTTC. The encoded protein is CASSSPTGEGKNIQYF. Combining the CDR3 with reference TRBV7-8 and TRBJ2-4 gives the whole variable domain GAGVSQSPRYKVAKRGQDVALRCDPISGHVSLFWYQQALGQGPEFLTYFQNEAQLDKSGLPSDRFFAERPEGSVSTLKIQRTQQEDSAVYLCASSSPTGEGKNIQYFGAGTRLSVL.

The V and J genes are TRBV9 and TRBJ2-7; weak D call: TRBD2 (5 bases). Trimming stripped 1 base from V and 2 bases from J, with 13 bases between. The CDR3 spans 15 residues. Per the germline V gene, CDR1 is SGDLS and CDR2 is YYNGEE. The CDR3 sequence is CASSVRAADAYEQYF. CDR3 DNA: TGTGCCAGCAGCGTACGAGCAGCGGATGCCTACGAGCAGTACTTC.

The rearrangement links TRBV5-4 to TRBJ2-7, with 8 bases matching TRBD1. Unmatched junction bases numbered 10, after V lost 5 bases and J lost 6 bases. CDR1 is SGHNT, CDR2 YYREEE, per germline (reference sequence). This CDR3 comprises 14 residues. As DNA, the CDR3 is TGTGCCAGCAGTCCCGGACAGGGTCCGAGCGAGCAGTACTTC. This gives the protein CASSPGQGPSEQYF.

V gene TRBV29-1 combines with J gene TRBJ2-3; D call uncertain. V lost 4 bases and J 3 bases, leaving 11 bases between the germline ends. Germline V gives CDR1 SQVTM, CDR2 ANQGSEA. The CDR3 consists of 13 residues. The CDR3: CSVVSALTDTQYF. For the CDR3, the DNA is TGCAGCGTTGTAAGCGCCTTAACAGATACGCAGTATTTT.

The rearrangement links TRBV6-5 to TRBJ1-3; the D gene is possibly TRBD1 (5 bases). Trimming removed 5 bases at V and 2 bases at J, with 13 bases between. This CDR3 is 15 amino acids long. Germline lookup yields CDR1 MNHEY and CDR2 SVGAGI. In DNA, the CDR3 is TGTGCCAGCAGTCGGAGCAGGGAAGCTGGAAACACCATATATTTT. Translation: CASSRSREAGNTIYF.

The V gene is TRBV29-1, the J gene TRBJ2-2, with D perhaps TRBD2 (6 bases). The CDR3 sequence is 14 residues long. The germline CDR1 and CDR2 sequences are SQVTM and ANQGSEA. Between the trimmed V and J ends, which lost 7 bases and 0 bases, there was a span of 12 bases. For the CDR3, the DNA is TGCAGCGGTGGCGGGACGGCGAACACCGGGGAGCTGTTTTTT. Protein sequence: CSGGGTANTGELFF.

The chain uses TRBV6-2 or TRBV6-3 and TRBJ1-5; D is unclear. The V end lost 5 bases, the J end lost 1 base, and 12 bases lay between the germline ends. Germline V CDR1 and CDR2: MNHEY, SVGEGT. CDR3 size: 15 residues. In nucleotides, the CDR3 is TGTGCCAGCAGTCTGAGGATTAGGAGCAATCAGCCCCAGCATTTT. Translation gives CASSLRIRSNQPQHF.

This clone was seen just once. The V call is TRBV7-9, the J call TRBJ2-3, with 7 positions matching TRBD2. Germline loops: CDR1 SEHNR, CDR2 FQNEAQ (reference sequence). V lost 7 bases and J lost 1; bases outside the gene matches: 8. The CDR3 has 15 amino acids. The CDR3 loop reads CASIRTAGGTDTQYF. In DNA, the CDR3 is TGTGCCAGCATACGGACGGCGGGGGGCACAGATACGCAGTATTTT.

The V and J genes are TRBV12-3 or TRBV12-4 and TRBJ1-1, with D possibly matching TRBD1 (5 bases). The CDR3 covers 11 residues. Trimming pared 3 bases from V and 12 bases from J, leaving 11 bases between. CDR3 sequence (DNA): TGTGCCAGCAGTTTGGGGCAGGGAACTTTCTTT. This encodes CASSLGQGTFF.

The V call is TRBV6-6, the J call TRBJ2-1; tentatively, D is TRBD2 (5 bases). The CDR3 contains 15 residues. CDR1 MNHNY and CDR2 SVGAGI come from the germline V gene (reference sequence). Trimming cost V 10 bases and J 0 bases, with 16 bases left between them. The CDR3 DNA reads as TGTGCCATAAGCCCCGGGGTGAGCTCCTACAATGAGCAGTTCTTC. It specifies CAISPGVSSYNEQFF.

The chain employs TRBV29-1 and TRBJ1-3; TRBD1 agrees at 7 bases. The V and J ends lost 6 bases and 0 bases, in that order; junction bases with no gene match: 2. The CDR3 is 13 amino acids. CDR1 is SQVTM, CDR2 ANQGSEA, per germline. The chain's CDR3 is CSVQGPSGNTIYF. The CDR3, as DNA: TGCAGCGTACAGGGGCCCTCTGGAAACACCATATATTTT.

The rearrangement links TRBV9 to TRBJ2-1; D uncertain. Deletions cut 2 bases from V and 3 bases from J, with 6 bases between. There are 13 residues in the CDR3. CDR1 SGDLS and CDR2 YYNGEE come from the germline V gene. The CDR3 is CASSVSHYNEQFF. The CDR3 nucleotides read TGTGCCAGCAGCGTGTCTCACTACAATGAGCAGTTCTTC.